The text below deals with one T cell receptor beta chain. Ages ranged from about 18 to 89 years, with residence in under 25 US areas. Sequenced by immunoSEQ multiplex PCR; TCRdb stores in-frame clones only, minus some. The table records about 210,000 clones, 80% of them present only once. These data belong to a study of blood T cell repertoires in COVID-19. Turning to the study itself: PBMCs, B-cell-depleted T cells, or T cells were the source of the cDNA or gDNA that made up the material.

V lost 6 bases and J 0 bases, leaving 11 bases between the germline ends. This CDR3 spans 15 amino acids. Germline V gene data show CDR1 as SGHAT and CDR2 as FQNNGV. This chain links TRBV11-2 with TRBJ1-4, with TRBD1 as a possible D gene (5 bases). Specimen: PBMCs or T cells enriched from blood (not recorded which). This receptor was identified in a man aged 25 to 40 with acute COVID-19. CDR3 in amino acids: CASRVGGATNEKLFF. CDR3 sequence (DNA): TGTGCCAGCAGGGTCGGGGGTGCAACTAATGAAAAACTGTTTTTT. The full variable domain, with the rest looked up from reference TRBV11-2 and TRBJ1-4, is EAGVAQSPRYKIIEKRQSVAFWCNPISGHATLYWYQQILGQGPKLLIQFQNNGVVDDSQLPKDRFSAERLKGVDSTLKIQPAKLEDSAVYLCASRVGGATNEKLFFGSGTQLSVL.